Listed below are T cell receptor beta chains from one sample, sequenced in a study of T cells in Graves' hyperthyroidism and ophthalmopathy. MiXCR, run by TCRdb on the multiplex PCR reads, gives a single entry per CDR3 protein. The sample lists 310,000 or so distinct CDR3 sequences, approximately 15% occurring once. Material: blood. These receptors were taken from a woman between 55 and 75 years old with Graves' ophthalmopathy. Each CDR3 is given with its conserved first and last residue. Fields, in order: V gene, J gene, CDR3 protein.

>TRBV27|TRBJ2-5
CASSLKGQETQYF
>TRBV18|TRBJ2-5
CASSVGRSQGTQYF
>TRBV18|TRBJ2-3
CASSPPSSTDTQYF
>TRBV5-4|TRBJ2-1
CASSLASGMMDEQFF
>TRBV5-1|TRBJ1-4
CASSRAGTGEGKLFF
>TRBV5-1|TRBJ2-3
CASSPAQGGLFTDTQYF
>TRBV4-1|TRBJ1-6
CASSHGRGTGDSPLHF
>TRBV7-9|TRBJ2-5
CASSFGVRRETQYF
>TRBV6-4|TRBJ1-2
CASSPSMGAGIGYTF
>TRBV6-2/TRBV6-3|TRBJ2-7
CASSYSSSGSGEQYF
>TRBV19|TRBJ2-7
CASPLPPGQEAYEQYF
>TRBV20-1|TRBJ1-1
CSADRAAEAFF
>TRBV7-9|TRBJ1-5
CASSLGTSLQPQHF
>TRBV7-8|TRBJ1-5
CASSPQGYGNQPQHF
>TRBV5-5|TRBJ1-5
CASSQEVLGSNQPQHF
>TRBV27|TRBJ2-7
CASTARTYEQYF
>TRBV27|TRBJ1-4
CASSFIGEKLFF
>TRBV12-3/TRBV12-4|TRBJ1-2
CASSALRDSPYGYTF
>TRBV7-9|TRBJ1-6
CASSYDSYNSPLHF